A single sample gave rise to the 15 T cell receptor beta chains below, sequenced in a study of CD8+CD57+ T cells in acquired aplastic anemia. Using genomic DNA as the template, TCR beta VDJ and CDR3 profiling was carried out. Via MiXCR, TCRdb re-called the reads, giving one row per CDR3 protein. Here the sample spans 60,000 or so distinct CDR3 sequences, 55% being singletons. The sequenced sample consisted of sorted CD4+, CD8+, or CD8+CD57+ T cells (not recorded which) from PBMCs. The receptors were sampled from a human donor in good health, serving as a control.

As to this clonotype: One end of the junction is discordant with germline, which a read error may explain. V gene TRBV19 combines with J gene TRBJ1-1, with a tentative D call TRBD1 (5 bases). CDR3 length equals 13 residues. Germline-derived CDR1 and CDR2 are LNHDA and SQIVND (reference sequence). CDR3 nucleotide sequence: TGTGCCAGTAGTAATCGAGGGGTGACTGAAGCCTTCTTT. Protein product: CASSNRGVTEAFF. Drawing the rest from reference TRBV19 and TRBJ1-1, the complete variable domain is DGGITQSPKYLFRKEGQNVTLSCEQNLNHDAMYWYRQDPGQGLRLIYYSQIVNDFQKGDIAEGYSVSREKKESFPLTVTSAQKNPTAFYLCASSNRGVTEAFFGQGTRLTVV.

This clonotype appeared many times. The J gene is TRBJ1-1, the V gene TRBV7-9; 8 positions match TRBD1. J gave up 1 base and V 5 bases, and 3 bases lay outside the gene matches. Germline V gives CDR1 SEHNR, CDR2 FQNEAQ (reference sequence). The CDR3 is 14 amino acids. CDR3 nucleotide sequence: TGTGCCAGCAGCCACGACAGGGGGAACACTGAAGCTTTCTTT. Its translation: CASSHDRGNTEAFF.

The chain has TRBV24-1 and TRBJ2-7; D tentatively fits TRBD1 or TRBD2 (5 bases each). V was trimmed by 0 bases and J by 6 bases, leaving 8 bases between them. This CDR3 has 13 residues. The germline CDR1 and CDR2 sequences are KGHDR and SFDVKD. CDR3 in amino acids: CATSDLTGREQYF. In DNA form, the CDR3 reads TGTGCCACCAGTGATTTGACGGGACGCGAGCAGTACTTC.

This chain connects TRBV20-1 to TRBJ2-3, with 8 positions matching TRBD2. Germline CDR1 is DFQATT and CDR2 is SNEGSKA (reference sequence). There are 14 residues in the CDR3. V dropped 3 bases and J dropped 4; count of bases not matched to a gene: 6. The CDR3 spells CSASSGENADTQYF. DNA for the CDR3: TGCAGTGCTAGTAGCGGGGAGAACGCAGATACGCAGTATTTT.

The J gene is TRBJ2-7, the V gene TRBV2; 7 positions agree with TRBD1. The CDR3 loop spans 14 amino acids. Germline V lookup: CDR1 SNHLY, CDR2 FYNNEI. With 4 bases clipped from V and 5 bases from J, the junction kept 8 bases outside the gene matches. The CDR3 protein is CASSVTGEYDEQYF. The CDR3 bases are TGTGCCAGCAGTGTTACAGGGGAATACGACGAGCAGTACTTC.

By sample share, this clonotype is medium-sized (0.01 to 0.1%). V gene TRBV7-7 combines with J gene TRBJ2-7; D is unresolved. Trimming removed 5 bases at V and 2 bases at J, with 13 bases between. The CDR3 is made up of 14 amino acids. CDR1 SSHAT and CDR2 FNYEAQ come from the germline V gene (reference sequence). The CDR3 DNA reads TGTGCCAGCAGCCCTGATACAGTGGCCTACGAGCAGTACTTC. Protein product: CASSPDTVAYEQYF.

This clonotype occurred many times. The chain carries TRBV19 and TRBJ1-1; D gene ambiguous. CDR1 is LNHDA and CDR2 is SQIVND in the germline V gene (reference sequence). V dropped 4 bases and J dropped 1 base, with 13 bases sitting between them. CDR3 length: 15 residues. The CDR3 sequence is CASSTAKSGNTEAFF. CDR3 in DNA: TGTGCCAGTAGTACCGCGAAGAGTGGGAACACTGAAGCTTTCTTT.

The rearrangement links TRBV9 to TRBJ2-7; 11 nucleotides match TRBD2. Per germline, CDR1 SGDLS and CDR2 YYNGEE. V dropped 4 bases and J dropped 2; count of bases not matched to a gene: 11. The CDR3 spans 17 residues. Here the CDR3 DNA reads TGTGCCAGCAGCCCCCAGGCTAGCGGGAGGACCCCCTACGAGCAGTACTTC. Its protein is CASSPQASGRTPYEQYF.

Many counts were recorded for this clonotype. V gene TRBV6-6 combines with J gene TRBJ1-4; the match to TRBD1 covers 7 bases. This CDR3 comprises 14 residues. J was trimmed by 7 bases and V by 6 bases; bases with no gene match: 8. Germline assignment: CDR1 MNHNY and CDR2 SVGAGI (reference sequence). CDR3 nucleotide sequence: TGTGCCAGCAGCGTACAGGGGCGGGGTGAAAAACTGTTTTTT. This encodes CASSVQGRGEKLFF.

The chain is built from TRBV15 and TRBJ2-1; D remains unclear. Germline CDR1 reads LNHNV; CDR2 reads YYDKDF (reference sequence). The V and J ends lost 1 base and 6 bases respectively, with 7 bases between them. The CDR3 loop spans 13 amino acids. CDR3 sequence (DNA): TGTGCCACCAGCAGAGGGAGCGCCAATGAGCAGTTCTTC. Translated, it gives CATSRGSANEQFF.

This chain connects TRBV29-1 to TRBJ2-7; TRBD2 aligns across 7 bases. The ends lost 1 base at V and 2 bases at J; junction bases unmatched: 11. Germline V lookup: CDR1 SQVTM, CDR2 ANQGSEA. The CDR3 spans 16 residues. The CDR3: CSVEGGGPQFPYEQYF. CDR3 nucleotide sequence: TGCAGCGTTGAAGGGGGGGGACCCCAATTCCCCTACGAGCAGTACTTC.

The rearrangement joins TRBV7-8 to TRBJ2-5; D remains ambiguous. CDR1 is SGHVS, CDR2 FQNEAQ, per germline. With 5 bases removed from V and 2 bases from J, the gap between germline ends came to 24 bases. The CDR3 sequence is 18 residues long. CDR3 protein: CASSADLRSAQLQETQYF. The CDR3 DNA sequence: TGTGCCAGCAGCGCGGACCTCCGGAGCGCACAATTACAAGAGACCCAGTACTTC.

The chain uses TRBV6-2 or TRBV6-3 and TRBJ1-3; 8 nucleotides match TRBD1. The CDR3 covers 17 residues. In germline, CDR1 is MNHEY, CDR2 SVGEGT. V lost 6 bases and J lost 0; bases outside the gene matches: 10. In nucleotides, the CDR3 is TGTGCCAGCAGCACCTGGGACAGGACGAGCTCTGGAAACACCATATATTTT. Its translation: CASSTWDRTSSGNTIYF.

The V call is TRBV11-2, the J call TRBJ1-2; a weak D match, TRBD1 (6 bases). Looked up from germline, CDR1 is SGHAT and CDR2 is FQNNGV. The CDR3 contains 15 residues. Trimming removed 0 bases at V and 7 bases at J, with 15 bases between. The CDR3 sequence: CASSLDRGARRGYTF. CDR3 nucleotide sequence: TGTGCCAGCAGCTTAGACCGGGGGGCGCGACGTGGCTACACCTTC. The full variable domain, completed using reference TRBV11-2 and TRBJ1-2, is EAGVAQSPRYKIIEKRQSVAFWCNPISGHATLYWYQQILGQGPKLLIQFQNNGVVDDSQLPKDRFSAERLKGVDSTLKIQPAKLEDSAVYLCASSLDRGARRGYTFGSGTRLTVV.

This clonotype was detected ten times or more. This chain uses TRBV12-3 or TRBV12-4 with TRBJ2-7; 16 positions agree with TRBD2. J lost 2 bases, V lost 5 bases, and 12 bases had no gene match. The CDR3 length is 19 residues. The CDR3 bases are TGTGCCAGCAGTCGCCCGGGACTAGCGGGAGGGCCGATAGCCTACGAGCAGTACTTC. Amino acid sequence: CASSRPGLAGGPIAYEQYF.